This T cell receptor (beta chain) was sequenced in a study of blood T cell repertoires in COVID-19. Across the whole study: COVID-19 samples, acute and convalescent, were from the United States, Italy and Spain. Nucleic acid was either cDNA or gDNA, and it came from T cells, B-cell-depleted T cells, or PBMCs.

Original methodology: From reference gene primer amplification, estimates of nucleated cell counts were derived. The protocol was immunoSEQ multiplex PCR, while the TCRdb copy is restricted to in-frame clones and leaves out a portion. V, J and clone size were drawn from that table, and D and trimming were deduced from the DNA. This sample carries 95,000 to 110,000 clones, around 89% of them seen once, and the ten largest clones take approximately 6.2%. The sequence was collected from a man in his forties or fifties with active or convalescent COVID-19. The sample comprised peripheral blood.

The CDR3 nucleotides are TGTGCCAGTAGTATTCGGGGGGGATCGTTCGGCACAGATACGCAGTATTTT. Protein product: CASSIRGGSFGTDTQYF. The chain carries TRBV19 and TRBJ2-3; 8 bases match TRBD2. Trimming removed 3 bases from V and 1 base from J; junction bases left unmatched: 9. CDR1 and CDR2 from the germline V gene are LNHDA and SQIVND (reference sequence). This CDR3 has 17 amino acids.